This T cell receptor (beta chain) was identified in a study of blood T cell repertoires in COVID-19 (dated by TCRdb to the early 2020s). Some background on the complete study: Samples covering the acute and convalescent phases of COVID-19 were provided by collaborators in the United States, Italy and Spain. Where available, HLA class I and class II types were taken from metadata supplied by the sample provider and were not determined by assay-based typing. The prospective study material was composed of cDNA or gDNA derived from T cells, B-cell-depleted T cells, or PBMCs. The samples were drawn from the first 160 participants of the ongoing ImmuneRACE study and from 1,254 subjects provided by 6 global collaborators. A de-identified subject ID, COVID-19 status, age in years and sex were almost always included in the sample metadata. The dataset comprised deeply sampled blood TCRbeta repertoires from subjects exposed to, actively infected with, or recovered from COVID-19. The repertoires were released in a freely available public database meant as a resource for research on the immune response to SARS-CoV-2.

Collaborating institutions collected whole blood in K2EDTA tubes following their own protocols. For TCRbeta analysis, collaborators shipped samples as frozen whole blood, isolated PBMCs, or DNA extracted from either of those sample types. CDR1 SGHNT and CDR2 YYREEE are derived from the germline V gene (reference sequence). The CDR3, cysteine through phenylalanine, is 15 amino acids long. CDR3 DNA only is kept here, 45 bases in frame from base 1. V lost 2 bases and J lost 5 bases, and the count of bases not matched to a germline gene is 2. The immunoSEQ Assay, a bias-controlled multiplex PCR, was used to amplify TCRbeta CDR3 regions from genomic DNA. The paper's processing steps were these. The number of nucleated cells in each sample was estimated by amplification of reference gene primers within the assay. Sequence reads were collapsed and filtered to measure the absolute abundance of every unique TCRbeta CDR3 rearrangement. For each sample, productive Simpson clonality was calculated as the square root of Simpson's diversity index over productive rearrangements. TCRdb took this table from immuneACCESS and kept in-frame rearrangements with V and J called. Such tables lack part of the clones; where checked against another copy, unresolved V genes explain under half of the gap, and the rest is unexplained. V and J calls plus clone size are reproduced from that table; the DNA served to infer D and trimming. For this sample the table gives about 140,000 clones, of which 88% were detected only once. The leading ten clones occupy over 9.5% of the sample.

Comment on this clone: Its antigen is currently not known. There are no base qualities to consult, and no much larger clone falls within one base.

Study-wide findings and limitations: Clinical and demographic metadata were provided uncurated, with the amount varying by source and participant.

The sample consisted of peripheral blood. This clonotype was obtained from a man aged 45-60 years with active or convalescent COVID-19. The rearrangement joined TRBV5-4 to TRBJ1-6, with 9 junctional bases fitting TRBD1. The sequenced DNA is TGTGCCAGCAGCTTAGGGACAGGGCATAATTCACCCCTCCACTTT. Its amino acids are CASSLGTGHNSPLHF.